The 15 T cell receptor beta chains presented below share a single source sample, sequenced in a study of CD8 T cells in ankylosing spondylitis. TCRdb reprocessed the 5' RACE reads with MiXCR, giving one entry per CDR3 protein. The sample has just under 550,000 distinct CDR3 sequences, about an eighth seen once. These receptors are not linked to any known antigen. Overall study results and limits: A TCR beta motif of about 8 highly homologous variants seemed to mark ankylosing spondylitis blood.

Sequencing used blood, either unsorted or a sorted T cell fraction (not recorded which). The receptors come from a male donor with ankylosing spondylitis.

This clonotype was picked up many times. V usage is TRBV24-1 and J usage is TRBJ1-3; D might be TRBD1 (5 bases). Germline V lookup: CDR1 KGHDR, CDR2 SFDVKD. Trimming took 3 bases from V and 4 from J, leaving 15 bases between them. The CDR3 totals 16 residues. The CDR3 protein is CATSDASDSDGNTIYF. The CDR3 coding sequence is TGTGCCACCAGTGATGCTTCTGACAGCGACGGAAACACCATATATTTT.

This chain connects TRBV6-1 to TRBJ1-2, with 7 nucleotides matching TRBD1. The CDR3 sequence is 16 residues long. Germline-derived CDR1 and CDR2 are MNHNS and SASEGT. Trimming removed 6 bases from V and 0 bases from J; junction bases left unmatched: 10. CDR3 sequence: CASRAGGTGANYGYTF. The CDR3, as DNA: TGTGCCAGCAGGGCCGGGGGAACAGGGGCTAACTATGGCTACACCTTC.

The CDR3 DNA follows: TGTGCCAGCAGCCAAACTAGCGCCGGGGAGCTGTTTTTT. Translating gives CASSQTSAGELFF. V gene TRBV3-1 combines with J gene TRBJ2-2, with 7 nucleotides matching TRBD2. The CDR3 spans 13 residues. Germline CDR1 reads LGHDT; CDR2 reads YNNKEL (reference sequence). The V segment lost 2 bases and the J segment 6 bases; nucleotides outside the gene matches: 0.

The chain is built from TRBV28 and TRBJ2-7, with TRBD1 identical over 8 bases. CDR1 and CDR2 from the germline V gene are MDHEN and SYDVKM. CDR3 length: 14 residues. J lost 0 bases, V lost 6 bases, and 4 bases had no gene match. This CDR3 reads CASSPGQVSYEQYV. The CDR3, as DNA: TGTGCCAGCAGCCCGGGACAGGTCTCCTACGAGCAGTACGTC.

The V call is TRBV20-1, the J call TRBJ1-3; D ambiguous. The CDR3 totals 14 residues. With 3 bases removed from V and 0 bases from J, the gap between germline ends came to 9 bases. Per germline, CDR1 DFQATT and CDR2 SNEGSKA (reference sequence). The CDR3 reads CSASLPNSGNTIYF. The CDR3 DNA reads TGCAGTGCTAGTCTTCCCAACTCTGGAAACACCATATATTTT.

This chain uses TRBV7-2 with TRBJ2-1; unclear D gene. Trimming took 0 bases from V and 4 from J, leaving 10 bases between them. The germline V gene encodes CDR1 SGHTA and CDR2 FQGNSA. The CDR3 loop spans 15 amino acids. This CDR3 is CASSLAGRRYNEQFF. In DNA, the CDR3 is TGTGCCAGCAGCTTAGCGGGAAGGAGATACAATGAGCAGTTCTTC.

J is TRBJ2-1 and V is TRBV5-6, with 9 bases that match TRBD2. The germline V gene has CDR1 SGHDT and CDR2 YYEEEE. This CDR3 has 16 amino acids. The V segment lost 0 bases and the J segment 10 bases; nucleotides outside the gene matches: 11. The CDR3 sequence is CASSLELGGRAREQFF. In DNA form, the CDR3 reads TGTGCCAGCAGCTTGGAATTAGGCGGGAGGGCCCGAGAGCAGTTCTTC. Based on the CDR3 plus reference TRBV5-6 and TRBJ2-1, the full variable domain is DAGVTQSPTHLIKTRGQQVTLRCSPKSGHDTVSWYQQALGQGPQFIFQYYEEEERQRGNFPDRFSGHQFPNYSSELNVNALLLGDSALYLCASSLELGGRAREQFFGPGTRLTVL.

The chain carries TRBV12-3 or TRBV12-4 and TRBJ2-5; a possible D gene is TRBD1 (5 bases). The CDR3 totals 14 residues. Trimming removed 5 bases from V and 3 bases from J, with 13 bases in between. CDR3 residues: CASSILLDKETQYF. The DNA of the CDR3 is TGTGCCAGCAGTATCCTCTTGGACAAAGAGACCCAGTACTTC.

Ten or more counts support this clonotype. The DNA of the CDR3 is TGTGCCAGCAGGAAGTTGGGGAACACCGGGGAGCTGTTTTTT. It translates to CASRKLGNTGELFF. The chain links TRBV5-6 to TRBJ2-2; unclear D gene. Trimming removed 5 bases at V and 1 base at J, with 9 bases between. This CDR3 is 14 amino acids long. Germline lookup yields CDR1 SGHDT and CDR2 YYEEEE.

The chain uses TRBV11-3 and TRBJ2-2, with a weak D call TRBD2 (7 bases). The germline V and J ends were trimmed by 2 bases and 6 bases, with 16 bases remaining between them. The CDR3 is 16 residues long. Germline CDR1 and CDR2: SGHNT and YENEEA. The CDR3 DNA follows: TGTGCCAGCAGCTTATTGTCCCGGGGGGCTCCCGGGGAGCTGTTTTTT. Translating it yields CASSLLSRGAPGELFF.

The chain links TRBV27 to TRBJ2-2; D tentatively reads TRBD1 or TRBD2 (5 bases each). The CDR3 totals 14 residues. Between the trimmed V and J ends, which lost 5 bases and 3 bases, there was a span of 10 bases. Germline-derived CDR1 and CDR2 are MNHEY and SMNVEV (reference sequence). This chain's CDR3 is CASSPTGHTGELFF. CDR3 bases: TGTGCCAGCAGTCCGACGGGACACACCGGGGAGCTGTTTTTT.

V usage is TRBV5-4 and J usage is TRBJ2-7; 11 nucleotides match TRBD1. The CDR3 spans 13 residues. Germline lookup yields CDR1 SGHNT and CDR2 YYREEE (reference sequence). The V and J ends lost 4 bases and 10 bases, in that order; junction bases with no gene match: 7. CDR3 in DNA: TGTGCCAGCAGCCCCGGGACAGGGGGAACCCAGTACGTC. Translation gives CASSPGTGGTQYV.

This clonotype was seen a handful of times. This chain links TRBV5-6 with TRBJ1-5, with unresolved D. Germline CDR1 SGHDT, CDR2 YYEEEE. V gave up 3 bases and J gave up 2 bases, with 6 bases separating them. The CDR3 loop spans 13 amino acids. DNA for the CDR3: TGTGCCAGCAGCTCCTTCGGCAATCAGCCCCAGCATTTT. This codes for CASSSFGNQPQHF. Drawing the rest from reference TRBV5-6 and TRBJ1-5, the complete variable domain is DAGVTQSPTHLIKTRGQQVTLRCSPKSGHDTVSWYQQALGQGPQFIFQYYEEEERQRGNFPDRFSGHQFPNYSSELNVNALLLGDSALYLCASSSFGNQPQHFGDGTRLSIL.

This clonotype occurred a few times. The chain couples TRBV11-3 to TRBJ2-1; TRBD1 might be the D (6 bases). Trimming pared 0 bases from V and 0 bases from J, leaving 9 bases between. Germline-derived CDR1 and CDR2 are SGHNT and YENEEA. This CDR3 has 16 amino acids. Here the CDR3 DNA reads TGTGCCAGCAGCTTAGAGCCGGGACACTCCTACAATGAGCAGTTCTTC. It specifies CASSLEPGHSYNEQFF. The complete variable domain, with remaining parts taken from reference TRBV11-3 and TRBJ2-1, reads EAGVVQSPRYKIIEKKQPVAFWCNPISGHNTLYWYLQNLGQGPELLIRYENEEAVDDSQLPKDRFSAERLKGVDSTLKIQPAELGDSAVYLCASSLEPGHSYNEQFFGPGTRLTVL.

Only a few counts were recorded for this clonotype. This sequence joins TRBV5-5 and TRBJ1-5, with D unresolved. Germline CDR1 is SGHKS and CDR2 is YYEKEE (reference sequence). The CDR3 loop spans 14 amino acids. The V and J ends lost 0 bases and 3 bases respectively, with 7 bases between them. The CDR3 region has the DNA TGTGCCAGCAGCTTGGAAGGCTTCAATCAGCCCCAGCATTTT. Residues: CASSLEGFNQPQHF.